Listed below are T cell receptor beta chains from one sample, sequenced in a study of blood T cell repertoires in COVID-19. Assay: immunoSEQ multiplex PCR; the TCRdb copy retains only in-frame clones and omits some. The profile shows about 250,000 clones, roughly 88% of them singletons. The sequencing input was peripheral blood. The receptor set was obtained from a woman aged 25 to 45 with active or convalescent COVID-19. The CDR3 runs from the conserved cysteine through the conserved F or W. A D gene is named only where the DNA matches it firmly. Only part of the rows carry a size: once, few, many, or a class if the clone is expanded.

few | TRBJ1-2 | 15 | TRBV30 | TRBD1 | TGTGCCTGGAGCCGCGGGACAGGGCGGGTCTATGGCTACACCTTC | CAWSRGTGRVYGYTF
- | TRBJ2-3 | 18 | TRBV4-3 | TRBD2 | TGCGCCAGCAGCCAAGGGGTAGCGGGGGCCGCCGGGGGATATACGCAGTATTTT | CASSQGVAGAAGGYTQYF
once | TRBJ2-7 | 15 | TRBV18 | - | TGTGCCAGCTCACCGAACGTGCGCGGGGCGGGCGAGCAGTACTTC | CASSPNVRGAGEQYF
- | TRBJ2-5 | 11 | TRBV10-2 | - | TGCGCCAGCAGTCTGGGGGGGACCCAGTACTTC | CASSLGGTQYF
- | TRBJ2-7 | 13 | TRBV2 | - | TGTGCCAGCACTTCCGAAGCAACCAACGAGCAGTACTTC | CASTSEATNEQYF
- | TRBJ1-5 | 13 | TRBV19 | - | TGTGCCAGTAGGGCAGGGTCGATTGGACCCCAGCATTTT | CASRAGSIGPQHF
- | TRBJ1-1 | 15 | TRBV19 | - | TGTGCCAGTAGTCTTCAAGGGGTCGGTCACACTGAAGCTTTCTTT | CASSLQGVGHTEAFF
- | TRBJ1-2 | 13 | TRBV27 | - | TGTGCCAGCAGTTTATCACCGGGATATGGCTACACCTTC | CASSLSPGYGYTF
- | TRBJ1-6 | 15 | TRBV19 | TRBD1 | TGTGCCAGTAGAGAGGGTGACAGGGTAAATTCACCCCTCCACTTT | CASREGDRVNSPLHF
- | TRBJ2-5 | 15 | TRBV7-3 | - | TGTGCCAGCAGCACTGAACCGGGAACCCAAGAGACCCAGTACTTC | CASSTEPGTQETQYF
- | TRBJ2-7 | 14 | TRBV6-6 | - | TGTGCCAGCAGTTACAACAGGAGCCCCTACGAGCAGTACTTC | CASSYNRSPYEQYF
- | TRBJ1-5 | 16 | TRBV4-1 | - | TGCGCCAGCAGCCAAGAGGGGGGATATAGCAATCAGCCCCAGCATTTT | CASSQEGGYSNQPQHF
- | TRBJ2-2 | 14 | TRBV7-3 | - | TGTGCCAGCAGACCGGACAGCAACACCGGGGAGCTGTTTTTT | CASRPDSNTGELFF
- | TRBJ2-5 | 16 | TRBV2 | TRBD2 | TGTGCCAGCTGCCCTGGACTAGCGTCGTTTCAAGAGACCCAGTACTTC | CASCPGLASFQETQYF
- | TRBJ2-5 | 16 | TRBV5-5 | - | TGTGCCAGCAGCTTGAATCTCAGGGGTGGAGGAGAGACCCAGTACTTC | CASSLNLRGGGETQYF
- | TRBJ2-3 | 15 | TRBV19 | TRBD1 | TGTGCCAGTAGTATAGCTACAGGGGGCCCATATACGCAGTATTTT | CASSIATGGPYTQYF
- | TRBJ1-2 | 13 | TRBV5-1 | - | TGCGCCAGCAGCTTGGTACCAACGGGTAGCTACACCTTC | CASSLVPTGSYTF
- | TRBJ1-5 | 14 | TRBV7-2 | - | TGTGCCAGCAGCTCCTCGTTTGACAGACAGCCCCAGCATTTT | CASSSSFDRQPQHF
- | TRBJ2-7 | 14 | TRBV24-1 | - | TGTGCCACGGCGGAGGGGCCGAGCTCCTACGAGCAGTACTTC | CATAEGPSSYEQYF
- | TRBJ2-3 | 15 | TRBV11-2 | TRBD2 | TGTGCCAGCAGCTTAGCGGGGGGGCCGCCAGATACGCAGTATTTT | CASSLAGGPPDTQYF
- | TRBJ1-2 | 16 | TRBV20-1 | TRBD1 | TGCAGTGCTAGTGGATCAGGGGGCGCAGGGACTTATGGCTACACCTTC | CSASGSGGAGTYGYTF
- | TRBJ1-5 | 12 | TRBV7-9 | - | TGTGCCAGCAGCAGCGGGCATCAGCCCCAGCATTTT | CASSSGHQPQHF
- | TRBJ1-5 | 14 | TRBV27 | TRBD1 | TGTGCCAGCAGTTCCGACAGGGACCATCAGCCCCAGCATTTT | CASSSDRDHQPQHF
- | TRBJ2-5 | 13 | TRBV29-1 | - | TGCAGCGTTGAATCGGGTCCCGCGGAGACCCAGTACTTC | CSVESGPAETQYF
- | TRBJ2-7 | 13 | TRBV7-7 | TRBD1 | TGTGCTAGCAGCTTAAACAGGGGCGGCGAGCAGTACTTC | CASSLNRGGEQYF
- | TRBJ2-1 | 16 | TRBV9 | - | TGTGCCAGCAGCGTAGGGATGGGGGGGCCCTACAATGAGCAGTTCTTC | CASSVGMGGPYNEQFF
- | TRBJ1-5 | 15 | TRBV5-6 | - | TGTGCCAGCAGCTTGGGGGCCGCCACGGGATCGGCCCAGCATTTT | CASSLGAATGSAQHF
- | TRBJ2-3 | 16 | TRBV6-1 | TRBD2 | TGTGCCAGCAGTGGGTTAGCGGGGGGCAGCACAGATACGCAGTATTTT | CASSGLAGGSTDTQYF
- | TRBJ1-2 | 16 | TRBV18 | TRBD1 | TGTGCCAGCTCTGGGACAGGGGGCGTCCGAGCAATGGGCTACACCTTC | CASSGTGGVRAMGYTF
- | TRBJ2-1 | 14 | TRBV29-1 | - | TGCAGCGTTGATAGGGAGTGGGGCTACAATGAGCAGTTCTTC | CSVDREWGYNEQFF
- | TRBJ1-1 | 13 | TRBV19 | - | TGTGCCAGTAGCACAGGGTACAACACTGAAGCTTTCTTT | CASSTGYNTEAFF
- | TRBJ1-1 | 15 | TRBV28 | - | TGTGCCAGCAGTTTTCTTGGCTCACCCAACACTGAAGCTTTCTTT | CASSFLGSPNTEAFF
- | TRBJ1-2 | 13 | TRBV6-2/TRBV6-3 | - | TGTGCCAGCAGCCTCTACGAGCGGGGTGGCTACACCTTC | CASSLYERGGYTF
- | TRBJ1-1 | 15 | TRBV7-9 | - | TGTGCCAGCAGCCCGGTGAGGGAACTGAACACTGAAGCTTTCTTT | CASSPVRELNTEAFF
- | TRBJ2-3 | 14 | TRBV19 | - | TGTGCCAGTAGTATTTCGGTGAGCACAGATACGCAGTATTTT | CASSISVSTDTQYF
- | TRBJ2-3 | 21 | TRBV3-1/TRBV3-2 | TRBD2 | TGTGCCAGCAGCGGTACTTGGGACAGCGGATCTAGCGGGGGAGTCACAGATACGCAGTATTTT | CASSGTWDSGSSGGVTDTQYF
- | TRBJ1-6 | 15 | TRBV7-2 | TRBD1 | TGTGCCAGCAGCCCCTCCGGGACAGGAGATTCACCCCTCCACTTT | CASSPSGTGDSPLHF
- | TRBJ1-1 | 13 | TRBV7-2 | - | TGTGTTGCCCAACAGGCCTCGGGTACTGAAGCTTTCTTT | CVAQQASGTEAFF
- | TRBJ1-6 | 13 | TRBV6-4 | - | TGTGCCAGCAGTGAGGCCAGGGGTTCACCCCTCCACTTT | CASSEARGSPLHF
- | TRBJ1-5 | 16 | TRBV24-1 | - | TGTGCCACCAGTGATCGACAGGTCGGGGGCAATCAGCCCCAGCATTTT | CATSDRQVGGNQPQHF
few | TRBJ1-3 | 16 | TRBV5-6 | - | TGTGCCAGCAGCTTGGTCCCGAGCCTCTCTGGAAACACCATATATTTT | CASSLVPSLSGNTIYF
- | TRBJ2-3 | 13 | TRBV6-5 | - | TGTGCCAGCAGTTACGCCGGTGTGGATACGCAGTATTTT | CASSYAGVDTQYF
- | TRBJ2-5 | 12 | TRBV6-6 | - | TGTGCCAGCACGGTGGGCCGGGAGACCCAGTACTTC | CASTVGRETQYF
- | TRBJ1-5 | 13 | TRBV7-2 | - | TGTGCCAGCAGCTTAGATGTTATCCAGCCCCAGCATTTT | CASSLDVIQPQHF
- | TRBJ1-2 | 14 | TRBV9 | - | TGTGCCAGCAGCGATGGATGGGGCGACGGTGGCTACACCTTC | CASSDGWGDGGYTF
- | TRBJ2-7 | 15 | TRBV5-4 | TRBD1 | TGTGCCAGCAGGCTTGGGTTTGCAGGGGGCTCCGAGCAGTACTTC | CASRLGFAGGSEQYF
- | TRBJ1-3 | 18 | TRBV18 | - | TGTGCCAGCTCACCACGGCAGGGCCTTGTGAACTCTGGAAACACCATATATTTT | CASSPRQGLVNSGNTIYF
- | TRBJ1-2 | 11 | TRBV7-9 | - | TGTGCCAGCAGCTTAGGCCTAGGCTACACCTTC | CASSLGLGYTF
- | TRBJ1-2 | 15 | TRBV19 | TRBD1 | TGTGCCAGTAGCGGTCCCGGGACAGGCTACTATGGCTACACCTTC | CASSGPGTGYYGYTF